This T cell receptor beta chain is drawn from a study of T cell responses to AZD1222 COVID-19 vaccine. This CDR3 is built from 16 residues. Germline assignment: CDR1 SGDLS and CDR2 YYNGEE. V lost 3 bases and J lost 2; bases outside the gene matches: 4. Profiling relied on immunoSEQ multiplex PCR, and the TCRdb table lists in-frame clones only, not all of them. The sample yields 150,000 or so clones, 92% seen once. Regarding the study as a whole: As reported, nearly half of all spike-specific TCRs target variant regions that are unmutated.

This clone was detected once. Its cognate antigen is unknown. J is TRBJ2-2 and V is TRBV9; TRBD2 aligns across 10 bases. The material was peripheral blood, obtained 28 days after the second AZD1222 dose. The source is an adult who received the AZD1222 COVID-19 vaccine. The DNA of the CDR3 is TGTGCCAGCAGCGCCCGGACTAGCGGAAACACCGGGGAGCTGTTTTTT. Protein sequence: CASSARTSGNTGELFF.